These T cell receptor beta chains were read from a single sample in a study of molecular identifiers for immune sequencing clone quantification. TCRdb used MiXCR to reprocess the PCR reads, holding one entry per CDR3 protein. The sample lists a few hundred thousand distinct CDR3 sequences; about 22% were seen once. The source material was naive CD8+ T cells from blood, with Jurkat cell RNA spiked in. These TCRs come from a human donor in good health. Some libraries in this study had Jurkat cell RNA spiked in. Both conserved end residues are part of each CDR3. D genes are given only for firm matches. Size tells how often a clone was seen (once, few, many) or the class of an expanded clone, and some rows leave it out.

j_call d_call v_call cdr3_length clone_size cdr3_nt cdr3_aa
TRBJ2-5 TRBD2 TRBV5-1 16 few TGCGCCAGCAGCTTGGTGCCTAGCGGGTTCGGCGAGACCCAGTACTTC CASSLVPSGFGETQYF
TRBJ2-2 . TRBV7-6 19 few TGTGCCAGCAGCTTAGCGCATTTTCCTAGGACAACGAACACCGGGGAGCTGTTTTTT CASSLAHFPRTTNTGELFF
TRBJ2-7 TRBD1 TRBV5-6 14 few TGTGCCAGCAGCCCACCCGGGACAGGGGACGAGCAGTACTTC CASSPPGTGDEQYF
TRBJ2-3 . TRBV3-1 14 many TGTGCCAGCAGCCAAACCTCTTTAACAGATACGCAGTATTTT CASSQTSLTDTQYF
TRBJ2-6 TRBD1 TRBV9 17 few TGTGCCAGCAGCGTGGACAGGACTTTGGCTGGGGCCAACGTCCTGACTTTC CASSVDRTLAGANVLTF
TRBJ2-3 . TRBV28 16 . TGTGCCAGCACTCCCTTACGGGAGTTGTCCACAGATACGCAGTATTTT CASTPLRELSTDTQYF
TRBJ2-3 . TRBV20-1 15 few TGCAGTGCTAGAGTAAGAGGGAGCGGCACAGATACGCAGTATTTT CSARVRGSGTDTQYF
TRBJ1-3 . TRBV9 14 many TGTGCCAGCAGCGTAGGGGGGCTCGGAAACACCATATATTTT CASSVGGLGNTIYF
TRBJ2-1 TRBD2 TRBV7-9 14 many TGTGCCAGCAGGCAAGCGGGAGGTCGGAGTGAGCAGTTCTTC CASRQAGGRSEQFF
TRBJ2-7 . TRBV27 13 many TGTGCCAGCAGCTTGGGGGTAGCCTACGAGCAGTACTTC CASSLGVAYEQYF
TRBJ2-1 . TRBV6-2/TRBV6-3 15 . TGTGCCAGCAGTTACTCAGGGGCCCAGTACAATGAGCAGTTCTTC CASSYSGAQYNEQFF
TRBJ2-7 . TRBV11-2 14 many TGTGCCAGCAGCCCCCCTGGTGCTTTAGACGAGCAGTACTTC CASSPPGALDEQYF
TRBJ2-7 TRBD2 TRBV30 15 . TGTGCCTGGAGTTGGGATGCGGGGGGATTCTACGAGCAGTACTTC CAWSWDAGGFYEQYF
TRBJ2-1 TRBD1 TRBV14 14 few TGTGCCAGCAGCCACCCGACAGGGTCGGATGAGCAGTTCTTC CASSHPTGSDEQFF
TRBJ2-7 . TRBV29-1 14 few TGCAGCGTTGTAGTTTACCAGGCCTCCTACGAGCAGTACTTC CSVVVYQASYEQYF
TRBJ1-4 . TRBV2 11 many TGTGCCATCCCGATGGGGGAAAAACTGTTTTTT CAIPMGEKLFF
TRBJ2-7 TRBD2 TRBV2 15 many TGTGCCAGCAGTGAAGCCTCTAGCGGAGGGTACGAGCAGTACTTC CASSEASSGGYEQYF
TRBJ2-2 . TRBV4-2 17 . TGTGCCAGCAGCCAAGATTGGGACGGGAGAGTCACCGGGGAGCTGTTTTTT CASSQDWDGRVTGELFF
TRBJ2-4 . TRBV20-1 19 . TGCAGAGATATTGAAACCCTAAAGATCGGGAAGATAGCCAAAAACATTCAGTACTTC CRDIETLKIGKIAKNIQYF
TRBJ2-7 . TRBV20-1 15 many TGCAGTGCTAGGGGATGGACAGTCCTATCCTACGAGCAGTACTTC CSARGWTVLSYEQYF
TRBJ2-6 . TRBV28 16 many TGTGCCAGCAGTTCCCAGGGGAGGAATGGGGCCAACGTCCTGACTTTC CASSSQGRNGANVLTF
TRBJ2-5 . TRBV4-1 15 . TGCGCCAGCAGCTATAGGGACAATCCGCAAGAGACCCAGTACTTC CASSYRDNPQETQYF
TRBJ1-3 . TRBV19 12 few TGTGCCAGTAGTACCCCTGGAAACACCATATATTTT CASSTPGNTIYF
TRBJ2-1 . TRBV30 13 many TGTGCCTGGAGGACCACAGTTTTCAGTGAGCAGTTCTTC CAWRTTVFSEQFF
TRBJ2-1 . TRBV30 11 . TGTGCCTGGGGTGTACTAGGGTTCGAGTTCTTC CAWGVLGFEFF
TRBJ2-1 TRBD1 TRBV6-2/TRBV6-3 14 . TGTGCCAGCAGTTTTACAGGGGGCTTCAATGAGCAGTTCTTC CASSFTGGFNEQFF